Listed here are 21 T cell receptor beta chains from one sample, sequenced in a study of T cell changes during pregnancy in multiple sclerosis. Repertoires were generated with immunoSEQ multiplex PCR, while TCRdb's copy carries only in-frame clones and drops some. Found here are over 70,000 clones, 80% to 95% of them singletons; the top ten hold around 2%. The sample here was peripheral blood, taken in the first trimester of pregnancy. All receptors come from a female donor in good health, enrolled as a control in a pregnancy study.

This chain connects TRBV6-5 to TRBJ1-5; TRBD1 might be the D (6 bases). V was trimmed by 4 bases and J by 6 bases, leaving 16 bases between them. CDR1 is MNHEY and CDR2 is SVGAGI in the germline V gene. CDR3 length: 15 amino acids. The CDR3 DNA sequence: TGTGCCAGCAGTTCCCGCGGGGGCGCGGGTCAGCCCCAGCATTTT. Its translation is CASSSRGGAGQPQHF.

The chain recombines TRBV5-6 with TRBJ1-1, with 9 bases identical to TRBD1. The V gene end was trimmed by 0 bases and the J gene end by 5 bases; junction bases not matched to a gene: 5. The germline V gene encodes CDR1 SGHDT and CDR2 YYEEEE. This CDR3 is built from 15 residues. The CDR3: CASSLDRGRRTEAFF. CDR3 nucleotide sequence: TGTGCCAGCAGCTTGGACAGGGGGCGCCGGACTGAAGCTTTCTTT.

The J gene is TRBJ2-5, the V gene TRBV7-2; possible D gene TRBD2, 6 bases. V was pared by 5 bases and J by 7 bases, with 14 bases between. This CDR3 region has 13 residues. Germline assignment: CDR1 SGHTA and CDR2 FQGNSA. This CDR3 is CASSTQAAGTQYF. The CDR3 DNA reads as TGTGCCAGCAGCACCCAAGCAGCGGGGACCCAGTACTTC.

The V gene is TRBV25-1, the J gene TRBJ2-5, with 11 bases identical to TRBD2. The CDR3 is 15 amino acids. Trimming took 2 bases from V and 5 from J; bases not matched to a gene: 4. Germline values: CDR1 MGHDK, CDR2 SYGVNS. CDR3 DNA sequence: TGTGCCAGCAGTGAAAGAACTAGCGGGGGTGAGACCCAGTACTTC. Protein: CASSERTSGGETQYF.

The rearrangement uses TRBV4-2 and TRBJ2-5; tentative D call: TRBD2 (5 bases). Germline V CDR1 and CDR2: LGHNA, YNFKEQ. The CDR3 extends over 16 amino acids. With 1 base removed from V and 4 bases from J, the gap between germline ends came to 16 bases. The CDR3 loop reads CASSQAPEGSVETQYF. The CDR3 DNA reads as TGTGCCAGCAGCCAAGCGCCCGAGGGATCGGTAGAGACCCAGTACTTC.

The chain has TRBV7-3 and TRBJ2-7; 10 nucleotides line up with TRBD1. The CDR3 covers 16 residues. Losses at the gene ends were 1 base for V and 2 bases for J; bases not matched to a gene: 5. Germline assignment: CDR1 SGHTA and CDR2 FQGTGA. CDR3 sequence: CASSLMGQGTPYEQYF. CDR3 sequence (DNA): TGTGCCAGCAGCTTAATGGGACAGGGGACTCCCTACGAGCAGTACTTC.

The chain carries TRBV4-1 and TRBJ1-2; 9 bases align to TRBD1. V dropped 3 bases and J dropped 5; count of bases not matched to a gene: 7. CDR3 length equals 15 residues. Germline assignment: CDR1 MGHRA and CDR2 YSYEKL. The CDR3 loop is CASSQGPGTGYGYTF. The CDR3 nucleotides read TGCGCCAGCAGCCAGGGACCCGGGACAGGGTATGGCTACACCTTC.

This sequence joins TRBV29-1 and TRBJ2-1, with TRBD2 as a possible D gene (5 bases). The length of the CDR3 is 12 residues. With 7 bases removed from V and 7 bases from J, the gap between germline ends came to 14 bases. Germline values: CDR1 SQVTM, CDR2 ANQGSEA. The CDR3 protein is CSAFRGRNEQFF. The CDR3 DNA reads TGCAGCGCTTTTCGGGGAAGGAATGAGCAGTTCTTC.

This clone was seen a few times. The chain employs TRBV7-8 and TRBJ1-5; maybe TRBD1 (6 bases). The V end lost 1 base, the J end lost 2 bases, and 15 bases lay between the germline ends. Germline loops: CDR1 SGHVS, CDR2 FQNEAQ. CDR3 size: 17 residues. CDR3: CASSLVGSTGRNQPQHF. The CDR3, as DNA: TGTGCCAGCAGCTTAGTAGGGTCGACAGGTCGCAATCAGCCCCAGCATTTT.

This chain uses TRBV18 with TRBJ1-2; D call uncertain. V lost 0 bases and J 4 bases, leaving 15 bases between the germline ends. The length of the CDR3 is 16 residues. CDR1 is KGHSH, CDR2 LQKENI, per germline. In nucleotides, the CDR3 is TGTGCCAGCTCACCACCAGTCACAGCCCCCTCCTATGGCTACACCTTC. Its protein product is CASSPPVTAPSYGYTF.

The CDR3 nucleotides are TGTGCCAGCTCACCCGCTAACCTTCGGTCCGGGGAGCTGTTTTTT. It translates to CASSPANLRSGELFF. The chain uses TRBV18 and TRBJ2-2, with D uncertain. Germline values: CDR1 KGHSH, CDR2 LQKENI. The V end lost 3 bases, the J end lost 6 bases, and 14 bases lay between the germline ends. This CDR3 contains 15 residues.

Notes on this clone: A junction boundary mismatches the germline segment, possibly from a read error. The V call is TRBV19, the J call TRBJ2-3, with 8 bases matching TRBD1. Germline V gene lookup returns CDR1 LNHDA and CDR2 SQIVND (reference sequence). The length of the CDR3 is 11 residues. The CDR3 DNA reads TGTGCCAGTAGCAGGACAGGGCGCCTGGATTTT. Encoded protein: CASSRTGRLDF.

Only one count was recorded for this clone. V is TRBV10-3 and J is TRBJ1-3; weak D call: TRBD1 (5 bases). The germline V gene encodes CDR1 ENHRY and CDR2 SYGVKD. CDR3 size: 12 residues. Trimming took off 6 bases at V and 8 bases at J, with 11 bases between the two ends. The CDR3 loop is CAISLRRDTIYF. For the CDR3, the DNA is TGTGCCATCAGCCTCCGCAGGGACACCATATATTTT.

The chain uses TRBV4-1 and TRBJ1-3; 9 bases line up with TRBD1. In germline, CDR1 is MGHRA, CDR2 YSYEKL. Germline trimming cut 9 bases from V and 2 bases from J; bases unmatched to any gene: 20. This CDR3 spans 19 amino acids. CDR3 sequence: CASSLRVLPGQGPGNTIYF. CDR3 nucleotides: TGCGCCAGTTCACTACGCGTACTTCCGGGACAGGGTCCTGGAAACACCATATATTTT.

The CDR3 loop reads CASSSWAPKRGGSYNEQFF. The CDR3, as DNA: TGTGCCAGCAGTTCCTGGGCCCCCAAGCGGGGAGGCTCCTACAATGAGCAGTTCTTC. This chain joins TRBV5-6 and TRBJ2-1, with 7 bases aligning to TRBD2. Germline V lookup: CDR1 SGHDT, CDR2 YYEEEE. Trimming took 5 bases from V and 0 from J; bases not matched to a gene: 17. This CDR3 is built from 19 residues.

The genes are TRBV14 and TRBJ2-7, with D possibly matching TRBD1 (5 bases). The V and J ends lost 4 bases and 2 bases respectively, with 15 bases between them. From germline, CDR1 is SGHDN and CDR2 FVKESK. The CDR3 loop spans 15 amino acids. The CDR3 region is CASSPRQGYAYEQYF. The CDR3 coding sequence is TGTGCCAGCAGCCCCCGGCAGGGTTATGCCTACGAGCAGTACTTC.

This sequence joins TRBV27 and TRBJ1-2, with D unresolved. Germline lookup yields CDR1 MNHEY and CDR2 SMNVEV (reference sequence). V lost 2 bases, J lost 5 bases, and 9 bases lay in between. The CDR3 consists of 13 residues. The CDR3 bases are TGTGCCAGCAGTTTAGGGCAGTTGTATGGCTACACCTTC. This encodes CASSLGQLYGYTF.

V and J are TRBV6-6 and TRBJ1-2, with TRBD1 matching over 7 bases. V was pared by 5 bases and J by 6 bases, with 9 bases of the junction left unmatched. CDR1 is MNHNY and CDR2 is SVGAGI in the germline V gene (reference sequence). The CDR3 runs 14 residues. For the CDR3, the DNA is TGTGCCAGCAGTCCCCCGACAGGGAACCATGGCTACACCTTC. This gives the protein CASSPPTGNHGYTF.

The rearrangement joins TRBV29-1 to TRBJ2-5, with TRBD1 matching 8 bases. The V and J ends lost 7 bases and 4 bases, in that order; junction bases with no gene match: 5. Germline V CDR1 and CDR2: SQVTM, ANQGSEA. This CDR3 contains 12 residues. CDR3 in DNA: TGCAGCGCCCTAACAGGGGGAGAGACCCAGTACTTC. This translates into CSALTGGETQYF.

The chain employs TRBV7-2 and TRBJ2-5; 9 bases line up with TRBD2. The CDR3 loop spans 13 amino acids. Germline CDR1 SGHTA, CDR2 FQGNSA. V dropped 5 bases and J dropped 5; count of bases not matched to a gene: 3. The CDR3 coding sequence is TGTGCCAGCAGCCCAAGCGGGGGGGAGACCCAGTACTTC. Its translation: CASSPSGGETQYF.

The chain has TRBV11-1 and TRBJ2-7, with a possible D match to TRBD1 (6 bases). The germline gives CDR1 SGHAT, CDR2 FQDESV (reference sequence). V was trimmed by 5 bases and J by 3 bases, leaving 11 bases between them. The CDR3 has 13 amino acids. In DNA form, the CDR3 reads TGTGCCAGCAGCCCCCCAGGGGACTACGAGCAGTACTTC. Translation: CASSPPGDYEQYF.